This T cell receptor (beta chain) appears in the sequencing data of a study of T cell responses to AZD1222 COVID-19 vaccine. The study's findings and limits: The repertoires were collected only after the peak T cell response. At 160-218 and 743-854, vaccine-associated CD4 TCRs were dominant, and they spanned spike. Females made up more of the donors, who were largely white British, and clonal diversity may have come out too low. As reported, nearly half of all spike-specific TCRs target variant regions that are unmutated.

Germline lookup yields CDR1 ENHRY and CDR2 SYGVKD. The CDR3 runs 15 residues. Losses at the gene ends were 6 bases for V and 7 bases for J; bases not matched to a gene: 10. Remarks on this clone: No antigen is known for it.

Sequencing was performed with immunoSEQ multiplex PCR; in TCRdb, only in-frame clones are kept and a portion is missing. The data show about 96,000 clones, with roughly 90% seen just once and under 30% held by the top ten. The receptor was derived from an adult in good health. This specimen was peripheral blood, taken on day 0 of AZD1222 vaccination. This chain uses TRBV10-3 with TRBJ2-2; 8 nucleotides agree with TRBD1. The chain's CDR3 is CAIRGQGRGVGELFF. The CDR3 DNA is TGTGCCATCAGAGGACAGGGAAGGGGGGTCGGGGAGCTGTTTTTT.